This TCR beta chain was profiled in a study of blood T cell repertoires in COVID-19. V dropped 8 bases and J dropped 2 bases, with 17 bases sitting between them. The CDR3 loop spans 15 amino acids. CDR1 and CDR2 (germline): MNHEY, SVGAGI. Clones were read by immunoSEQ multiplex PCR, and TCRdb kept only the in-frame ones, dropping some. This sample has roughly 120,000 clones, with under 95% found just once. Seattle researchers signed up patients amid active infection and tracked them longitudinally. The clonotype was recovered from a man aged 55 to 70 with COVID-19, enrolled during active disease. The chain employs TRBV6-5 and TRBJ2-3, with D perhaps TRBD2 (7 bases). The sample was peripheral blood. The CDR3 is CASSGGGANTDTQYF. In DNA form, the CDR3 reads TGTGCCAGCTCTGGAGGGGGGGCGAACACAGATACGCAGTATTTT.